Listed below are T cell receptor beta chains from one sample, sequenced in a study of blood T cell repertoires in COVID-19. Method: immunoSEQ multiplex PCR; TCRdb's copy keeps in-frame clones and lacks some. The sample contains about 150,000 clones, roughly 84% of which appear only once. Sequencing was performed on peripheral blood. The receptors were gathered from a man younger than 45 with COVID-19, enrolled during active disease. The CDR3 runs from the conserved cysteine through the conserved F or W. The D gene is left open where the match is weak. Clone sizes are given selectively: once, few, many, or a class where the clone is expanded.

v_call	clone_size	j_call	d_call	cdr3_nt	cdr3_aa
TRBV24-1	.	TRBJ2-7	TRBD1	TGTGCCACCAGTGAACGACAGGGGTGGGAGCAGTACTTC	CATSERQGWEQYF
TRBV3-1/TRBV3-2	.	TRBJ1-1	.	TGTGCCAGCAGCGGCGACAGAAACACTGAAGCTTTCTTT	CASSGDRNTEAFF
TRBV6-1	.	TRBJ2-7	TRBD1	TGTGCCAGCAGTGGGGCCAGGACAGGGGCCTACGAGCAGTACTTC	CASSGARTGAYEQYF
TRBV18	.	TRBJ2-3	.	TGTGCCAGCTCACCGTCGGTCAGGGACACAGATACGCAGTATTTT	CASSPSVRDTDTQYF
TRBV10-3	few	TRBJ1-5	TRBD1	TGTGCCATCAGTGAGTCGGGACAGGGAGATCAGCCCCAGCATTTT	CAISESGQGDQPQHF
TRBV30	.	TRBJ1-2	TRBD1	TGTGCCTGGAGGACCCCGGGACAGGATCTTTATGGCTACACCTTC	CAWRTPGQDLYGYTF
TRBV28	.	TRBJ2-7	TRBD2	TGTGCCAGCAGTTTGGGAGGGAGTGCCTACGAGCAGTACTTC	CASSLGGSAYEQYF
TRBV19	.	TRBJ2-1	TRBD2	TGTGCCAGTAGGACTAGCGGGAGTTATGAGCAGTTCTTC	CASRTSGSYEQFF
TRBV2	few	TRBJ2-2	TRBD2	TGTGCCAGCAGTTTTAGCGGGGCTAAGAACACCGGGGAGCTGTTTTTT	CASSFSGAKNTGELFF
TRBV2	once	TRBJ2-1	.	TGTGCCAGCAGTGGCGGCTGGGAGTTCTTC	CASSGGWEFF
TRBV6-5	.	TRBJ1-2	TRBD1	TGTGCCAGCAGTTTCTCGACAGGGAGGTATGGCTACACCTTC	CASSFSTGRYGYTF
TRBV19	few	TRBJ2-1	.	TGTGCCAGTAGGTCGAGGAGGGGCTCCTACAATGAGCAGTTCTTC	CASRSRRGSYNEQFF
TRBV28	.	TRBJ1-1	.	TGTGCCAGCTATGGAGACTGGACTGAAGCTTTCTTT	CASYGDWTEAFF
TRBV5-6	.	TRBJ1-1	.	TGTGCCAGCAGCCAGAGGGAGGGGGGGACACAAGCTTTCTTT	CASSQREGGTQAFF
TRBV30	.	TRBJ1-2	TRBD1	TGTGCCTGGAGGTGGACAGGAAGCTATGGCTACACCTTC	CAWRWTGSYGYTF
TRBV5-1	once	TRBJ2-3	.	TGCGCCAGCAGCTCGGACACAAGCACAGATACGCAGTATTTT	CASSSDTSTDTQYF
TRBV27	.	TRBJ2-1	.	TGTGCCAGCAGTTTGGCCACCTACAATGAGCAGTTCTTC	CASSLATYNEQFF
TRBV24-1	.	TRBJ1-2	.	TGTGCCACCAGTGATCCCAAGGCGGCTAACTATGGCTACACCTTC	CATSDPKAANYGYTF
TRBV3-1/TRBV3-2	.	TRBJ1-5	.	TGTGCCAGCAGCCAAGACGGACAGCACCATCAGCCCCAGCATTTT	CASSQDGQHHQPQHF
TRBV7-2	.	TRBJ2-7	.	TGTGCCAGCAGCCTCGACCGCGGCGAGCAGTACTTC	CASSLDRGEQYF
TRBV27	many	TRBJ1-5	.	TGTGCCAGCAGTTGGGGCCGACAGGTAGGACAGCCCCAGCATTTT	CASSWGRQVGQPQHF
TRBV19	.	TRBJ2-1	.	TGTGCCAGTAGCCCAAGAGCGGGACATGGCAATGAGCAGTTCTTC	CASSPRAGHGNEQFF
TRBV27	.	TRBJ2-5	TRBD2	TGTGCCAGCAGCCGGTCGGCGGGAGGCGGGTTAGAGACCCAGTACTTC	CASSRSAGGGLETQYF
TRBV7-9	.	TRBJ2-1	.	TGTGCCAGCATCCCGGGGAGGACTCACAATGAGCAGTTCTTC	CASIPGRTHNEQFF
TRBV19	.	TRBJ1-1	TRBD1	TGTGCCGCCGGGGTCGGACAGGGAAGTCCCGGCGCTTTCTTT	CAAGVGQGSPGAFF
TRBV29-1	.	TRBJ1-3	.	TGCAGCGTCGGAGGTGTAAGCACTTCTGGAAACACCATATATTTT	CSVGGVSTSGNTIYF
TRBV7-3	few	TRBJ2-6	.	TGTGCCAGCAGCTTTGGAGGAGCTCGGGCTGGGGCCAACGTCCTGACTTTC	CASSFGGARAGANVLTF
TRBV10-3	.	TRBJ1-2	.	TGTGCCATCAGTGAGTCCCAGGCGGGCTACACCTTC	CAISESQAGYTF
TRBV10-2	few	TRBJ2-7	.	TGCGCCAGCAGTGAGCGGGAGATCAACGAGCAGTACTTC	CASSEREINEQYF
TRBV20-1	.	TRBJ1-2	.	TGCAGTGCTAGCACAGGGAGAGGCTACACCTTC	CSASTGRGYTF
TRBV27	.	TRBJ1-3	.	TGTGCCAGCAGTGGGGGACAAAGTGGAAACACCATATATTTT	CASSGGQSGNTIYF
TRBV5-6	.	TRBJ2-3	.	TGTGCCAGCAGCCTCCTAGCGCCCACAGATACGCAGTATTTT	CASSLLAPTDTQYF
TRBV18	.	TRBJ2-7	.	TGTGCCAGCTCACCCGGTTTTCGGGGGTACGAGCAGTACTTC	CASSPGFRGYEQYF
TRBV21-1	.	TRBJ2-7	.	TGTGCCAGCATTCAGGAGGGGACTCACTCCTACGAGCAGTACTTC	CASIQEGTHSYEQYF
TRBV10-2	.	TRBJ2-7	.	TGCGCCAGCAGTGAGAGGGGTTCCTACGAGCAGTACTTC	CASSERGSYEQYF
TRBV6-5	.	TRBJ1-5	.	TGTGCCAGCACCCGGGATCGCAATCAGCCCCAGCATTTT	CASTRDRNQPQHF
TRBV7-3	once	TRBJ2-1	TRBD2	TGTGCCAGCAGCTTCTCCGGGACTAGAGACTACAATGAGCAGTTCTTC	CASSFSGTRDYNEQFF
TRBV24-1	.	TRBJ2-1	TRBD1	TGTGCCACCAGTGATGACGGGACAGCTTACAATGAGCAGTTCTTC	CATSDDGTAYNEQFF